This TCR beta chain was sequenced for a study of graft-versus-host responses after intestinal transplantation. Study details: All of the recipients had induction that used anti-thymocyte globulin, then tacrolimus and steroids for around 3 years.

Germline loops: CDR1 LNHDA, CDR2 SQIVND (reference sequence). The CDR3 extends over 13 amino acids. V was cut by 1 base and J by 4 bases, with 7 bases left in between. A remark on this clone: Its antigen is not identified. Other nucleotide sequences from this sample produce the same CDR3.

Study outcomes and limitations: Allograft clonal ratios (graft-versus-host to host-versus-graft) were high in patients who had graft-donor T cell macrochimerism.

Measured with immunoSEQ multiplex PCR; TCRdb has only the in-frame clones, and not every one. In the table there are more than 65,000 clones, under 95% of which are singletons. The TCR sequence derives from a human donor who was the organ donor for an intestinal transplant. The rearrangement links TRBV19 to TRBJ1-1; D unclear. Specimen: unstimulated CD8+ T cells sorted from spleen or lymph node cells, collected before transplant. CDR3 amino acids: CASSIGRTTEAFF. CDR3 DNA sequence: TGTGCCAGTAGTATAGGCAGGACCACTGAAGCTTTCTTT.